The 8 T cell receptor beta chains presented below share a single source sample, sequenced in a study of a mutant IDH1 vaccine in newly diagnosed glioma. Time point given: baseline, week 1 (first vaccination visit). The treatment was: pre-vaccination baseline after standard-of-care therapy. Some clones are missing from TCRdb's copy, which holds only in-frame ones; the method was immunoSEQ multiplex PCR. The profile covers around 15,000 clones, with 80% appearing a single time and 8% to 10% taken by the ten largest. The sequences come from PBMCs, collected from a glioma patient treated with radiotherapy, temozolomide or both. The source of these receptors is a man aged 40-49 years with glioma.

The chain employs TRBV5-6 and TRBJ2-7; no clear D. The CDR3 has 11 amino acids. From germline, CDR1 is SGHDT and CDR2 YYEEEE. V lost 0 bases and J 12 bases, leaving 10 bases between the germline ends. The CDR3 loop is CASSLGWESYV. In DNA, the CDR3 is TGTGCCAGCAGCTTGGGATGGGAATCGTACGTC.

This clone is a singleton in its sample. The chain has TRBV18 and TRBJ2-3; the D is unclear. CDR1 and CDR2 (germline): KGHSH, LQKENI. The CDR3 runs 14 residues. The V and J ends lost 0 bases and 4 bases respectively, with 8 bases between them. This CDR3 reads CASSPPMGADTQYF. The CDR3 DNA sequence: TGTGCCAGCTCACCACCGATGGGCGCAGATACGCAGTATTTT.

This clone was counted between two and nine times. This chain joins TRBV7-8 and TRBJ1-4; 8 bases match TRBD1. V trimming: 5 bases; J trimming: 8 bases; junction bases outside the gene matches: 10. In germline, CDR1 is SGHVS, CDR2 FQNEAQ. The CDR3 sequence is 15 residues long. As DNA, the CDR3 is TGTGCCAGCAGCCCTGTAGGACAGGGAGACGAAAAACTGTTTTTT. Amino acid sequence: CASSPVGQGDEKLFF.

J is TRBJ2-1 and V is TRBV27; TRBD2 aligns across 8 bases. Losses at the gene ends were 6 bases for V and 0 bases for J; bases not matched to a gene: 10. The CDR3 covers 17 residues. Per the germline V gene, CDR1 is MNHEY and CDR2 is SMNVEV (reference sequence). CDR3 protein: CASSLRGGASSYNEQFF. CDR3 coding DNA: TGTGCCAGCAGCCTACGGGGGGGGGCATCCTCCTACAATGAGCAGTTCTTC.

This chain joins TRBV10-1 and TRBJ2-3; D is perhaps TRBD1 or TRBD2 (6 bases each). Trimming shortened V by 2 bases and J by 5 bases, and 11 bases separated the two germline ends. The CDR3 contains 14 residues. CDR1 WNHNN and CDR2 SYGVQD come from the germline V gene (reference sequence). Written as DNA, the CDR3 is TGCGCCAGCAGTGAGGCAGGGGAGGAAGATACGCAGTATTTT. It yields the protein CASSEAGEEDTQYF.

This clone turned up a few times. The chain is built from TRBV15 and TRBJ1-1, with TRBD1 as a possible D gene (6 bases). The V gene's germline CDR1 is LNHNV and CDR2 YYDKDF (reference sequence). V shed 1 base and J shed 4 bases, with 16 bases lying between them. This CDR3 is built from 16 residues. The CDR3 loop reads CATSRAQGHRPTEAFF. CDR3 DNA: TGTGCCACCAGCAGAGCCCAGGGACACCGACCCACTGAAGCTTTCTTT.

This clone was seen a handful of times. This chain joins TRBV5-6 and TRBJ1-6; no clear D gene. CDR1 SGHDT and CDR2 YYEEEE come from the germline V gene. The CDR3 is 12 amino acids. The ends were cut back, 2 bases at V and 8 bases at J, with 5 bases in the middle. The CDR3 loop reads CASSFEDSPLHF. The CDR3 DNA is TGTGCCAGCAGCTTTGAAGATTCACCCCTCCACTTT.

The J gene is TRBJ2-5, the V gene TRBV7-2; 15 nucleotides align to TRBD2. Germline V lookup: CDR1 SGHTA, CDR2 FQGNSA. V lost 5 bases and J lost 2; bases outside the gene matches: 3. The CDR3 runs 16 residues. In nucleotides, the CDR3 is TGTGCCAGCAGCGCGGGACTAGCGGGAGGTCAAGAGACCCAGTACTTC. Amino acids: CASSAGLAGGQETQYF.